This TCR beta chain was found in a study of shared clonotypes between healthy human individuals. Study as a whole: Contributing individuals were a couple of females and a few males aged 18 to 49. General study points: Estimated richness was generally greater in naive than memory subsets.

The J segment lost 4 bases and the V segment lost 4 bases, leaving 4 bases of the junction unmatched. CDR1 is SGHRS, CDR2 YFSETQ, per germline. The CDR3 is 15 residues long. All participating donors were Caucasian adults from Nashville, Tennessee. Deep was the level used in running the assay. The method was immunoSEQ multiplex PCR; TCRdb's version includes in-frame clones alone and lacks a portion of them. The data show about 670,000 clones, 60% to 80% seen once. In the case of this clone: The target antigen is unknown.

The source of this sequence is a woman aged 25 to 39 in good health. What was sequenced was memory CD4+ T cells sorted from blood. Subset noted: CD45RA-negative fraction. This chain links TRBV5-1 with TRBJ2-1; 11 nucleotides agree with TRBD2. The CDR3 nucleotides are TGCGCCAGCAGCGCACTAGCGGGGGAATACAATGAGCAGTTCTTC. Protein product: CASSALAGEYNEQFF. Full variable domain (missing parts from reference TRBV5-1 and TRBJ2-1): KAGVTQTPRYLIKTRGQQVTLSCSPISGHRSVSWYQQTPGQGLQFLFEYFSETQRNKGNFPGRFSGRQFSNSRSEMNVSTLELGDSALYLCASSALAGEYNEQFFGPGTRLTVL.